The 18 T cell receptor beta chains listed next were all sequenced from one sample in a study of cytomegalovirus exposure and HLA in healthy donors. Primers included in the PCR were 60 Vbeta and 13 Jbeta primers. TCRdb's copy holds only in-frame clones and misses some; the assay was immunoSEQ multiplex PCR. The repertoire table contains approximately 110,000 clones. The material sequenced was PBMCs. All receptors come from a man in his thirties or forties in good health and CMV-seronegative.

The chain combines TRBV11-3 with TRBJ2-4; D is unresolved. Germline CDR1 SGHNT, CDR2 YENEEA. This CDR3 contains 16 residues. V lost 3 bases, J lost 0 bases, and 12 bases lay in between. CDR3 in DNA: TGTGCCAGCAGCTTCGCAGGAAAACTAGCCAAAAACATTCAGTACTTC. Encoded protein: CASSFAGKLAKNIQYF.

In nucleotides, the CDR3 is TGTGCCAGCAGCAACAGGGGGAATACGCAGTATTTT. Translated: CASSNRGNTQYF. The gene calls are TRBV6-5 and TRBJ2-3, with 8 positions matching TRBD1. Losses at the gene ends were 6 bases for V and 7 bases for J; bases not matched to a gene: 3. The germline V gene encodes CDR1 MNHEY and CDR2 SVGAGI. The CDR3 loop spans 12 amino acids.

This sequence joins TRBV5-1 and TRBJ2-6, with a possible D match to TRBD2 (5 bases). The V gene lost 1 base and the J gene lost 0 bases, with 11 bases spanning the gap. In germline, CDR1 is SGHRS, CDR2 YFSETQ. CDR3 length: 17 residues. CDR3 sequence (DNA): TGCGCCAGCAGCTTGTCGCCCCTAGCCTCTGGGGCCAACGTCCTGACTTTC. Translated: CASSLSPLASGANVLTF.

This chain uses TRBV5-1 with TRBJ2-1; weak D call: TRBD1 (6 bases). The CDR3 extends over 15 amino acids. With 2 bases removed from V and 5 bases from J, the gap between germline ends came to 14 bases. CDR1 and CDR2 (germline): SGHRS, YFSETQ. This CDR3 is CASSLAGTPNNEQFF. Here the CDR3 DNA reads TGCGCCAGCAGCTTAGCCGGGACACCTAACAATGAGCAGTTCTTC.

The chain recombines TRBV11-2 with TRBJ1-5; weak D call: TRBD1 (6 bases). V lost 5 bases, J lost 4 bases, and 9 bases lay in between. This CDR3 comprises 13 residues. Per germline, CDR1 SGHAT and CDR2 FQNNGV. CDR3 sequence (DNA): TGTGCCAGCAGCAGTGACAGGAATCAGCCCCAGCATTTT. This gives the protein CASSSDRNQPQHF.

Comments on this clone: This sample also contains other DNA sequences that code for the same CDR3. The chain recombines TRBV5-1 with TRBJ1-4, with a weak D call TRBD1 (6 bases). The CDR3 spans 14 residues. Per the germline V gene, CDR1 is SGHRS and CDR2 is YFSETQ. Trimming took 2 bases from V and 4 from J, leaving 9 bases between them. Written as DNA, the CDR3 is TGCGCCAGCAGCTTAGGACAGAGTAATGAAAAACTGTTTTTT. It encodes CASSLGQSNEKLFF.

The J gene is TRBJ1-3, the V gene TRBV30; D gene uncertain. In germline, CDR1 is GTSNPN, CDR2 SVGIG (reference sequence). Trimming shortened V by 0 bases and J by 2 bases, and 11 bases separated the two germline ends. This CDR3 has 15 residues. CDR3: CAWSVRRGPGNTIYF. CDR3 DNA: TGTGCCTGGAGTGTACGTCGAGGGCCTGGAAACACCATATATTTT.

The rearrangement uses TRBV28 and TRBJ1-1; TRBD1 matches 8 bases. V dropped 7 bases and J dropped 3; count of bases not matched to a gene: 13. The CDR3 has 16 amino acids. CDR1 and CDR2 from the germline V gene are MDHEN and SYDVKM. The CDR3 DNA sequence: TGTGCCAGCACCTTAGCCTCTACAGGGGGAGACACTGAAGCTTTCTTT. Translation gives CASTLASTGGDTEAFF. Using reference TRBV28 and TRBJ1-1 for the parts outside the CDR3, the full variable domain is DVKVTQSSRYLVKRTGEKVFLECVQDMDHENMFWYRQDPGLGLRLIYFSYDVKMKEKGDIPEGYSVSREKKERFSLILESASTNQTSMYLCASTLASTGGDTEAFFGQGTRLTVV.

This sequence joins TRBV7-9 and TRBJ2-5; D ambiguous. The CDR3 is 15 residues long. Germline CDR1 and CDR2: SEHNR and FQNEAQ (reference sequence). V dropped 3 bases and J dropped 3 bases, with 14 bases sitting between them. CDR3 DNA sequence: TGTGCCAGCAGCTTCCTAGGTGGGTCCAAAGAGACCCAGTACTTC. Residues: CASSFLGGSKETQYF.

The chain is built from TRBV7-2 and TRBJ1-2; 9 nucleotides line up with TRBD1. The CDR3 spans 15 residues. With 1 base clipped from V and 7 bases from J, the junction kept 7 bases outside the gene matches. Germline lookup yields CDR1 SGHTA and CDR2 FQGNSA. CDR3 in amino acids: CASSLVDRGGSGYTF. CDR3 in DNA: TGTGCCAGCAGCTTAGTGGACAGGGGAGGGAGTGGCTACACCTTC.

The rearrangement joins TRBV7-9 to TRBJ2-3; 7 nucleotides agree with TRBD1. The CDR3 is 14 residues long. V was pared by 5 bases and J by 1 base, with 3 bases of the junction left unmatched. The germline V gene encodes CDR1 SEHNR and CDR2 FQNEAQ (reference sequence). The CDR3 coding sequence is TGTGCCAGCAGCCGACAGGGCGGCACAGATACGCAGTATTTT. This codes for CASSRQGGTDTQYF.

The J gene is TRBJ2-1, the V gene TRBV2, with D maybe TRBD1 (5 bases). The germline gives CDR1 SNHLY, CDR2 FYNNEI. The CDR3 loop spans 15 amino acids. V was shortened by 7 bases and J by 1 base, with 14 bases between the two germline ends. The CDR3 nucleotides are TGTGCCAGCAATTTACAGGATCTTTCCTACAATGAGCAGTTCTTC. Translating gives CASNLQDLSYNEQFF.

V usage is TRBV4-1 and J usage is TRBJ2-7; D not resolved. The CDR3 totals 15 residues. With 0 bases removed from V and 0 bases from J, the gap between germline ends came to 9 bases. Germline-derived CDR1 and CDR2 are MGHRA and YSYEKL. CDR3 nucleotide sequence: TGCGCCAGCAGCCAAGAATCGTACAGCTCCTACGAGCAGTACTTC. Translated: CASSQESYSSYEQYF.

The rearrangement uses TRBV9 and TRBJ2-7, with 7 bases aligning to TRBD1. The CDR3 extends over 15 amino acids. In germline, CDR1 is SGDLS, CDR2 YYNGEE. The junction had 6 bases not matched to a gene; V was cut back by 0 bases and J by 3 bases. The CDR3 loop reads CASSVGQGELYEQYF. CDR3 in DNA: TGTGCCAGCAGCGTAGGCCAGGGGGAGCTCTACGAGCAGTACTTC. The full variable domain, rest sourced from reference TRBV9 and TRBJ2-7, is DSGVTQTPKHLITATGQRVTLRCSPRSGDLSVYWYQQSLDQGLQFLIQYYNGEERAKGNILERFSAQQFPDLHSELNLSSLELGDSALYFCASSVGQGELYEQYFGPGTRLTVT.

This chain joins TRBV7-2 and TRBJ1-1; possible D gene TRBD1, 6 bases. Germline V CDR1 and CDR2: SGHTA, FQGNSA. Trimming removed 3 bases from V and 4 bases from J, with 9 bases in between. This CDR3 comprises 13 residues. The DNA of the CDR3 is TGTGCCAGCAGCTTCCAGGGGTTCACTGAAGCTTTCTTT. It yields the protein CASSFQGFTEAFF. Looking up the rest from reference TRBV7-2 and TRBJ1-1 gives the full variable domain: GAGVSQSPSNKVTEKGKDVELRCDPISGHTALYWYRQSLGQGLEFLIYFQGNSAPDKSGLPSDRFSAERTGGSVSTLTIQRTQQEDSAVYLCASSFQGFTEAFFGQGTRLTVV.

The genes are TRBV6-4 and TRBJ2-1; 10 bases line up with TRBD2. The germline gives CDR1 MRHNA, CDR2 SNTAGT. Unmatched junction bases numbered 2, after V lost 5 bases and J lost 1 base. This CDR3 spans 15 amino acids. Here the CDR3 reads CASSSLAGSYNEQFF. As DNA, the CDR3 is TGTGCCAGCAGTTCACTAGCGGGGTCCTACAATGAGCAGTTCTTC.

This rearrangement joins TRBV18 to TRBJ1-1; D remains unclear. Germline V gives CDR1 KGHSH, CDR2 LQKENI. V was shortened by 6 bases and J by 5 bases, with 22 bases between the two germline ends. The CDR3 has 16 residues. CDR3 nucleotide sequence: TGTGCCAGCTCCCGCAACATAGACGGGGTTGGGACTGAAGCTTTCTTT. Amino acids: CASSRNIDGVGTEAFF.

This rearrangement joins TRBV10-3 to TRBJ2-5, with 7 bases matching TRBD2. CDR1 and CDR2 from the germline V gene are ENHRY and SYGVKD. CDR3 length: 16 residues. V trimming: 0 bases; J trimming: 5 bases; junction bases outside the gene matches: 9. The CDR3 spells CAISESAQRGRETQYF. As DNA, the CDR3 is TGTGCCATCAGTGAGTCGGCACAGCGGGGCCGGGAGACCCAGTACTTC.